The sequence of this T cell receptor (beta chain) was determined in a study of shared clonotypes between healthy human individuals. Sequencing was performed with immunoSEQ multiplex PCR; in TCRdb, only in-frame clones are kept and a portion is missing. The repertoire holds 2 million to 2.5 million clones, with approximately 95% as singletons. Study-level results: Rarefaction analysis demonstrated incomplete sorted-subset sequencing notwithstanding large depth. Naive subsets tended to show greater estimated richness than memory subsets. Several donors had approximately 4.6% of their naive CD4 clonotypes in common.

In the case of this clone: Its antigen is not identified.

The V gene lost 5 bases and the J gene lost 5 bases, with 12 bases spanning the gap. This CDR3 is 14 amino acids long. CDR1 and CDR2 from the germline V gene are SGHTA and FQGNSA. The healthy adult donors were HIV-negative and reported no recent acute infections or vaccinations. This sequence originates from a man aged 18 to 35 in good health. This chain uses TRBV7-2 with TRBJ1-4; a possible D gene is TRBD1 (5 bases). The sample comprised naive CD4+ T cells sorted from blood. Regarding subset: CD45RA+ positively selected. The CDR3 nucleotides are TGTGCCAGCAGCCATCCCTGGGGGAATGAAAAACTGTTTTTT. It translates to CASSHPWGNEKLFF.